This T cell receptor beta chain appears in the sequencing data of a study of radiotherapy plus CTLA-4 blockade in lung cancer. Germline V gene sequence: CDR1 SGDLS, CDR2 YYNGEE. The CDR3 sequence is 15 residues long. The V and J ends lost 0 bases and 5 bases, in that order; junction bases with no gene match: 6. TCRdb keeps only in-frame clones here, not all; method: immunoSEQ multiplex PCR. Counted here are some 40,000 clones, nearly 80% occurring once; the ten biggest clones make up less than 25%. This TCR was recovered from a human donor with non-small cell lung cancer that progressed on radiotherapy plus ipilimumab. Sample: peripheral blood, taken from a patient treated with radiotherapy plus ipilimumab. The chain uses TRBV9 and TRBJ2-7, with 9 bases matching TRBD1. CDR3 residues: CASSVEGTGRHEQYF. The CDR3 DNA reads TGTGCCAGCAGCGTAGAGGGGACAGGGCGGCACGAGCAGTACTTC.